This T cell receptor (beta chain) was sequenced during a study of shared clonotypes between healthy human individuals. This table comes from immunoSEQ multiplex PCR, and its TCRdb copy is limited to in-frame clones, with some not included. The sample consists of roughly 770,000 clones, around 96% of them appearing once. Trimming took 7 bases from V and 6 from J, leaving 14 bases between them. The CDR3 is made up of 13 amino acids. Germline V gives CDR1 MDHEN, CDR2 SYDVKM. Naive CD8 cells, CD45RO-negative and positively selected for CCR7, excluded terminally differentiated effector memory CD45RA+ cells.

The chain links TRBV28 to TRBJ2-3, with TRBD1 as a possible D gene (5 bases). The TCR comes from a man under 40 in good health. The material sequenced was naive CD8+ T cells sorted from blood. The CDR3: CASNLGAVDTQYF. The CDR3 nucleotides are TGTGCCAGCAACCTTGGGGCGGTGGATACGCAGTATTTT.